This is a list of T cell receptor beta chains from one sample in a study of CD8 T cells in Susac syndrome. TCRdb itself ran the immunoSEQ multiplex PCR reads through MiXCR, one entry per CDR3 protein. The sample has about 140,000 distinct CDR3 sequences; just under 95% are singletons. Sequencing used CD4+ T cells from PBMCs. The receptors shown here come from a human donor with Susac syndrome. CDR3s include the opening cysteine and the closing phenylalanine or tryptophan. The D gene is left open where the match is weak. Size tells how often a clone was seen (once, few, many) or the class of an expanded clone, and some rows leave it out.

abundance: .; j_gene: TRBJ1-1; d_gene: .; v_gene: TRBV15; CDR3aa: CATSPGGIMNTEAFF; CDR3nt: TGTGCCACCAGCCCCGGAGGAATCATGAACACTGAAGCTTTCTTT
abundance: once; j_gene: TRBJ2-1; d_gene: .; v_gene: TRBV18; CDR3aa: CASSQTRDNEQFF; CDR3nt: TGTGCCAGCTCCCAAACCAGGGACAATGAGCAGTTCTTC
abundance: .; j_gene: TRBJ2-1; d_gene: .; v_gene: TRBV24-1; CDR3aa: CATSDLGSDEQFF; CDR3nt: TGTGCCACCAGTGACCTCGGGAGTGATGAGCAGTTCTTC
abundance: .; j_gene: TRBJ2-4; d_gene: .; v_gene: TRBV2; CDR3aa: CASSLGEIKNIQYF; CDR3nt: TGTGCCAGCAGTCTCGGGGAGATTAAAAACATTCAGTACTTC
abundance: .; j_gene: TRBJ2-5; d_gene: TRBD1; v_gene: TRBV7-7; CDR3aa: CASSYGQGPLQETQYF; CDR3nt: TGTGCTAGCAGCTACGGACAGGGGCCCCTCCAAGAGACCCAGTACTTC
abundance: .; j_gene: TRBJ1-1; d_gene: .; v_gene: TRBV6-6; CDR3aa: CASRRDMNTEAFF; CDR3nt: TGTGCCAGCAGAAGGGACATGAACACTGAAGCTTTCTTT
abundance: .; j_gene: TRBJ1-1; d_gene: .; v_gene: TRBV3-1; CDR3aa: CASSQDRGRAWTEAFF; CDR3nt: TGTGCCAGCAGCCAAGATCGTGGCAGGGCTTGGACTGAAGCTTTCTTT
abundance: .; j_gene: TRBJ1-2; d_gene: .; v_gene: TRBV7-9; CDR3aa: CASSLAEESYGYTF; CDR3nt: TGTGCCAGCAGCTTAGCGGAGGAGTCCTATGGCTACACCTTC
abundance: few; j_gene: TRBJ1-1; d_gene: .; v_gene: TRBV7-2; CDR3aa: CASSSANTEAFF; CDR3nt: TGTGCCAGCAGCTCAGCGAACACTGAAGCTTTCTTT
abundance: .; j_gene: TRBJ1-4; d_gene: .; v_gene: TRBV12-3/TRBV12-4; CDR3aa: CASSRNRYEKLFF; CDR3nt: TGTGCCAGCAGTAGGAATCGCTATGAAAAACTGTTTTTT
abundance: once; j_gene: TRBJ1-2; d_gene: .; v_gene: TRBV7-2; CDR3aa: CASSLTGARPNYGYTF; CDR3nt: TGTGCCAGCAGCTTAACGGGGGCCAGGCCTAACTATGGCTACACCTTC
abundance: .; j_gene: TRBJ1-2; d_gene: TRBD1; v_gene: TRBV29-1; CDR3aa: CSVATGQGNYGYTF; CDR3nt: TGCAGCGTTGCTACGGGACAGGGGAACTATGGCTACACCTTC
abundance: .; j_gene: TRBJ2-2; d_gene: TRBD2; v_gene: TRBV4-1; CDR3aa: CASSQVELAGVYAGELFF; CDR3nt: TGCGCCAGCAGCCAAGTTGAACTAGCGGGAGTTTACGCCGGGGAGCTGTTTTTT
abundance: .; j_gene: TRBJ1-1; d_gene: .; v_gene: TRBV3-1; CDR3aa: CASSQGTPNTEAFF; CDR3nt: TGTGCCAGCAGCCAAGGGACTCCGAACACTGAAGCTTTCTTT
abundance: .; j_gene: TRBJ1-5; d_gene: TRBD1; v_gene: TRBV20-1; CDR3aa: CSASRQGTSNQPQHF; CDR3nt: TGCAGTGCTAGCCGACAGGGAACGAGCAATCAGCCCCAGCATTTT
abundance: .; j_gene: TRBJ1-6; d_gene: .; v_gene: TRBV3-1; CDR3aa: CASSQVKNNSPLHF; CDR3nt: TGTGCCAGCAGCCAAGTTAAAAACAATTCACCCCTCCACTTT
abundance: .; j_gene: TRBJ1-5; d_gene: TRBD1; v_gene: TRBV29-1; CDR3aa: CSVEDQTGSDNQPQHF; CDR3nt: TGCAGCGTTGAAGATCAGACAGGGTCTGACAATCAGCCCCAGCATTTT
abundance: .; j_gene: TRBJ2-3; d_gene: TRBD2; v_gene: TRBV19; CDR3aa: CASMSSGRTGTDTQYF; CDR3nt: TGTGCCAGTATGAGTAGCGGGAGAACGGGGACAGATACGCAGTATTTT
abundance: .; j_gene: TRBJ1-4; d_gene: .; v_gene: TRBV20-1; CDR3aa: CSAGGDRGREKLFF; CDR3nt: TGCAGTGCTGGAGGGGATAGGGGTCGGGAAAAACTGTTTTTT
abundance: .; j_gene: TRBJ1-5; d_gene: .; v_gene: TRBV25-1; CDR3aa: CASSDGNQPQHF; CDR3nt: TGTGCCAGCAGTGACGGGAATCAGCCCCAGCATTTT
abundance: once; j_gene: TRBJ2-6; d_gene: .; v_gene: TRBV20-1; CDR3aa: CSASVGANVLTF; CDR3nt: TGCAGTGCTAGCGTTGGGGCCAACGTCCTGACTTTC
abundance: .; j_gene: TRBJ2-5; d_gene: .; v_gene: TRBV7-3; CDR3aa: CASSLSFQETQYF; CDR3nt: TGTGCCAGCAGCTTAAGCTTCCAAGAGACCCAGTACTTC
abundance: .; j_gene: TRBJ2-7; d_gene: .; v_gene: TRBV20-1; CDR3aa: CSASSVYEQYF; CDR3nt: TGCAGTGCTAGTTCCGTCTACGAGCAGTACTTC
abundance: .; j_gene: TRBJ2-6; d_gene: TRBD1; v_gene: TRBV18; CDR3aa: CASSPRTRGKDNVLTF; CDR3nt: TGTGCCAGCTCACCCCGTACCAGGGGGAAAGACAACGTCCTGACTTTC
abundance: .; j_gene: TRBJ2-7; d_gene: .; v_gene: TRBV6-5; CDR3aa: CASSHRQGGEQYF; CDR3nt: TGTGCCAGCAGTCATAGACAGGGAGGCGAGCAGTACTTC
abundance: .; j_gene: TRBJ1-2; d_gene: .; v_gene: TRBV7-2; CDR3aa: CASSSKAAYGYTF; CDR3nt: TGTGCCAGCAGCTCAAAGGCGGCTTATGGCTACACCTTC
abundance: .; j_gene: TRBJ1-1; d_gene: .; v_gene: TRBV5-1; CDR3aa: CASSTAGQNVEAFF; CDR3nt: TGCGCCAGCAGCACGGCTGGGCAGAACGTTGAAGCTTTCTTT
abundance: .; j_gene: TRBJ2-5; d_gene: TRBD2; v_gene: TRBV30; CDR3aa: CAWSAASGRGETQYF; CDR3nt: TGTGCCTGGAGTGCGGCTAGCGGGAGAGGGGAGACCCAGTACTTC
abundance: .; j_gene: TRBJ2-3; d_gene: TRBD1; v_gene: TRBV20-1; CDR3aa: CSAHRQGLPDTQYF; CDR3nt: TGCAGTGCCCACCGACAGGGTTTACCAGATACGCAGTATTTT
abundance: .; j_gene: TRBJ1-5; d_gene: .; v_gene: TRBV11-2; CDR3aa: CASSLGGRGNQPQHF; CDR3nt: TGTGCCAGCAGCTTAGGGGGACGCGGCAATCAGCCCCAGCATTTT
abundance: .; j_gene: TRBJ2-5; d_gene: TRBD2; v_gene: TRBV4-1; CDR3aa: CASSQEGLAGRETQYF; CDR3nt: TGCGCCAGCAGCCAAGAGGGGCTAGCGGGGCGGGAGACCCAGTACTTC
abundance: .; j_gene: TRBJ2-5; d_gene: .; v_gene: TRBV27; CDR3aa: CASSFGGQSETQYF; CDR3nt: TGTGCCAGCAGTTTCGGAGGCCAATCGGAGACCCAGTACTTC
abundance: .; j_gene: TRBJ2-1; d_gene: TRBD2; v_gene: TRBV12-3/TRBV12-4; CDR3aa: CASSYGRTYNEQFF; CDR3nt: TGTGCCAGCAGTTACGGGAGGACCTACAATGAGCAGTTCTTC
abundance: .; j_gene: TRBJ2-3; d_gene: .; v_gene: TRBV12-3/TRBV12-4; CDR3aa: CASSPGNTQYF; CDR3nt: TGTGCCAGCAGCCCGGGTAATACGCAGTATTTT
abundance: .; j_gene: TRBJ1-5; d_gene: .; v_gene: TRBV29-1; CDR3aa: CSVEGDSGPQHF; CDR3nt: TGCAGCGTTGAGGGGGACTCCGGGCCCCAGCATTTT
abundance: .; j_gene: TRBJ1-2; d_gene: .; v_gene: TRBV6-5; CDR3aa: CASSYSKVGAGYTF; CDR3nt: TGTGCCAGCAGTTACTCGAAGGTTGGGGCTGGCTACACCTTC
abundance: .; j_gene: TRBJ1-2; d_gene: TRBD1; v_gene: TRBV28; CDR3aa: CASSFVSRQGGYTF; CDR3nt: TGTGCCAGCAGTTTCGTCTCCCGACAGGGGGGCTACACCTTC
abundance: .; j_gene: TRBJ1-1; d_gene: TRBD1; v_gene: TRBV3-1; CDR3aa: CASSKGQGTGTEAFF; CDR3nt: TGTGCCAGCAGCAAGGGACAGGGGACCGGGACTGAAGCTTTCTTT
abundance: .; j_gene: TRBJ1-2; d_gene: .; v_gene: TRBV29-1; CDR3aa: CSAEGSDGYTF; CDR3nt: TGCAGCGCCGAGGGAAGTGATGGCTACACCTTC
abundance: .; j_gene: TRBJ1-1; d_gene: .; v_gene: TRBV19; CDR3aa: CASSIEGATEAFF; CDR3nt: TGTGCCAGTAGTATAGAGGGGGCCACTGAAGCTTTCTTT
abundance: once; j_gene: TRBJ2-3; d_gene: TRBD1; v_gene: TRBV6-5; CDR3aa: CASSFDRGTTDTQYF; CDR3nt: TGTGCCAGCAGTTTTGACAGGGGAACAACAGATACGCAGTATTTT
abundance: .; j_gene: TRBJ2-4; d_gene: .; v_gene: TRBV28; CDR3aa: CASSPSGSLKNIQYF; CDR3nt: TGTGCCAGCAGTCCTTCCGGGAGCCTCAAAAACATTCAGTACTTC